Listed below are T cell receptor beta chains from one sample, sequenced in a study of identical twins. TCRdb re-derived calls from the 5' RACE reads in MiXCR, one entry per CDR3 protein. The table includes 350,000 to 500,000 distinct CDR3 sequences, approximately 17% detected once. Sequenced sample: naive T cells sorted from blood. The origin of the receptors is a man aged 50 to 60 in good health. The CDR3 runs from the conserved cysteine through the conserved F or W. The D gene is left open where the match is weak. Size tells how often a clone was seen (once, few, many) or the class of an expanded clone, and some rows leave it out.

CDR3aa: CASRFARGNTGELFF
CDR3nt: TGTGCCAGCAGATTCGCGCGGGGTAACACCGGGGAGCTGTTTTTT
d_gene: -
j_gene: TRBJ2-2
len: 15
v_gene: TRBV28
abundance: many

CDR3aa: CATRLGGAQYF
CDR3nt: TGTGCCACCCGGCTAGGGGGAGCTCAGTACTTC
d_gene: -
j_gene: TRBJ2-5
len: 11
v_gene: TRBV27
abundance: -

CDR3aa: CASSSTLLEFF
CDR3nt: TGTGCCAGCAGCTCTACCCTTCTGGAGTTCTTC
d_gene: -
j_gene: TRBJ2-1
len: 11
v_gene: TRBV11-2
abundance: -

CDR3aa: CASSSRARATEAFF
CDR3nt: TGTGCCAGCAGTTCGCGCGCGAGGGCCACTGAAGCTTTCTTT
d_gene: -
j_gene: TRBJ1-1
len: 14
v_gene: TRBV12-3/TRBV12-4
abundance: many

CDR3aa: CASSLTGTGTTGANVLTF
CDR3nt: TGCGCCAGCAGCTTGACCGGGACAGGGACAACTGGGGCCAACGTCCTGACTTTC
d_gene: TRBD1
j_gene: TRBJ2-6
len: 18
v_gene: TRBV5-1
abundance: few

CDR3aa: CASSRELATNEKLFF
CDR3nt: TGTGCCAGCAGCCGCGAGCTTGCAACTAATGAAAAACTGTTTTTT
d_gene: -
j_gene: TRBJ1-4
len: 15
v_gene: TRBV4-2
abundance: -

CDR3aa: CSQRRVPSTDTQYF
CDR3nt: TGCAGCCAACGGCGAGTCCCTAGCACAGATACGCAGTATTTT
d_gene: -
j_gene: TRBJ2-3
len: 14
v_gene: TRBV20-1
abundance: many

CDR3aa: CASSSLGRGYEQYF
CDR3nt: TGTGCCAGCAGTTCCCTGGGGAGGGGCTACGAGCAGTACTTC
d_gene: TRBD2
j_gene: TRBJ2-7
len: 14
v_gene: TRBV28
abundance: -

CDR3aa: CSAIAAGGFDEQFF
CDR3nt: TGCAGTGCTATAGCAGCGGGAGGTTTCGATGAGCAGTTCTTC
d_gene: TRBD2
j_gene: TRBJ2-1
len: 14
v_gene: TRBV20-1
abundance: -

CDR3aa: CASSLTGIEQYF
CDR3nt: TGCGCCAGCAGCTTGACAGGGATCGAGCAGTACTTC
d_gene: -
j_gene: TRBJ2-7
len: 12
v_gene: TRBV5-1
abundance: -

CDR3aa: CSVDNLAGLIDEETQYF
CDR3nt: TGCAGCGTTGATAACCTAGCGGGGTTGATAGATGAAGAGACCCAGTACTTC
d_gene: TRBD2
j_gene: TRBJ2-5
len: 17
v_gene: TRBV29-1
abundance: -

CDR3aa: CASSQDTRRYYEQYF
CDR3nt: TGCGCCAGCAGCCAAGACACTCGCAGGTACTACGAGCAGTACTTC
d_gene: -
j_gene: TRBJ2-7
len: 15
v_gene: TRBV4-3
abundance: -

CDR3aa: CASSLAGLPTYEQYF
CDR3nt: TGTGCCAGCAGCTTAGCGGGACTACCAACCTACGAGCAGTACTTC
d_gene: TRBD2
j_gene: TRBJ2-7
len: 15
v_gene: TRBV7-2
abundance: few

CDR3aa: CASSIWEGSVGSPLHF
CDR3nt: TGTGCCAGTAGTATATGGGAGGGGTCCGTCGGTTCACCCCTCCACTTT
d_gene: -
j_gene: TRBJ1-6
len: 16
v_gene: TRBV19
abundance: -

CDR3aa: CASSPRTGFDYGYTF
CDR3nt: TGTGCCAGCAGCCCCCGGACAGGGTTCGACTATGGCTACACCTTC
d_gene: TRBD1
j_gene: TRBJ1-2
len: 15
v_gene: TRBV4-2
abundance: few

CDR3aa: CSVEDRESSSYNEQFF
CDR3nt: TGCAGCGTTGAAGATAGGGAAAGTAGCTCCTACAATGAGCAGTTCTTC
d_gene: -
j_gene: TRBJ2-1
len: 16
v_gene: TRBV29-1
abundance: few

CDR3aa: CSARRTGIRDTQYF
CDR3nt: TGCAGTGCTAGGAGGACAGGGATCAGAGATACGCAGTATTTT
d_gene: TRBD1
j_gene: TRBJ2-3
len: 14
v_gene: TRBV20-1
abundance: -

CDR3aa: CASSSWGQSTETQYF
CDR3nt: TGTGCCAGCAGTTCCTGGGGACAGTCCACAGAGACCCAGTACTTC
d_gene: TRBD1
j_gene: TRBJ2-5
len: 15
v_gene: TRBV12-3/TRBV12-4
abundance: -

CDR3aa: CASSFGTGDYEQYF
CDR3nt: TGTGCCAGCAGCTTCGGGACAGGCGACTACGAGCAGTACTTC
d_gene: TRBD1
j_gene: TRBJ2-7
len: 14
v_gene: TRBV11-2
abundance: -

CDR3aa: CASSLEAGNEQFF
CDR3nt: TGTGCCAGCAGTTTAGAAGCGGGGAATGAGCAGTTCTTC
d_gene: TRBD2
j_gene: TRBJ2-1
len: 13
v_gene: TRBV12-3/TRBV12-4
abundance: -

CDR3aa: CAWSSGGANTGELFF
CDR3nt: TGTGCCTGGAGTTCAGGGGGGGCGAACACCGGGGAGCTGTTTTTT
d_gene: -
j_gene: TRBJ2-2
len: 15
v_gene: TRBV30
abundance: many

CDR3aa: CASSAPGPRGYEQYF
CDR3nt: TGTGCCAGCAGCGCTCCGGGACCTAGAGGCTACGAGCAGTACTTC
d_gene: -
j_gene: TRBJ2-7
len: 15
v_gene: TRBV6-1
abundance: -

CDR3aa: CSGRTGMNTEAFF
CDR3nt: TGCAGCGGCCGGACAGGCATGAACACTGAAGCTTTCTTT
d_gene: TRBD1
j_gene: TRBJ1-1
len: 13
v_gene: TRBV29-1
abundance: -

CDR3aa: CASSLFPGAVDTQYF
CDR3nt: TGTGCCAGCAGTTTATTTCCGGGAGCAGTCGATACGCAGTATTTT
d_gene: -
j_gene: TRBJ2-3
len: 15
v_gene: TRBV27
abundance: -

CDR3aa: CASKSDLAGAHEQFF
CDR3nt: TGTGCCAGCAAAAGTGACCTAGCGGGAGCGCATGAGCAGTTCTTC
d_gene: TRBD2
j_gene: TRBJ2-1
len: 15
v_gene: TRBV9
abundance: -

CDR3aa: CARTLAGRGYEQYF
CDR3nt: TGTGCCCGCACTCTAGCGGGGCGAGGCTACGAGCAGTACTTC
d_gene: TRBD2
j_gene: TRBJ2-7
len: 14
v_gene: TRBV6-9
abundance: -